This T cell receptor beta chain was captured by sequencing in a study of breast tumors, draining lymph nodes, adjacent tissues. Study-level points and caveats: Compared with lymph nodes, tumors were less diverse; compared with nontumor tissue, more. The data were judged consistent with most tumor T cells coming from lymph node and expanding in tumor.

Using its own MiXCR run on the multiplex PCR reads, TCRdb lists one record per CDR3 protein. This table has about 15,000 distinct CDR3 sequences, around 49% appearing once. The CDR3 consists of 12 residues. Trimming pared 11 bases from V and 4 bases from J, leaving 15 bases between. With respect to this clonotype: Antigen unknown.

The sample taken for sequencing was tumor-adjacent breast tissue. The clonotype originates from a female donor with breast cancer. Some clones in this sample may be carry-over from other donors' samples. The rearrangement uses TRBV12-3 or TRBV12-4 and TRBJ2-7; D remains ambiguous. The CDR3 spells CASRDTLYEQYF. The CDR3, as DNA: TGTGCCTCCAGAGACACACTGTACGAGCAGTACTTC.